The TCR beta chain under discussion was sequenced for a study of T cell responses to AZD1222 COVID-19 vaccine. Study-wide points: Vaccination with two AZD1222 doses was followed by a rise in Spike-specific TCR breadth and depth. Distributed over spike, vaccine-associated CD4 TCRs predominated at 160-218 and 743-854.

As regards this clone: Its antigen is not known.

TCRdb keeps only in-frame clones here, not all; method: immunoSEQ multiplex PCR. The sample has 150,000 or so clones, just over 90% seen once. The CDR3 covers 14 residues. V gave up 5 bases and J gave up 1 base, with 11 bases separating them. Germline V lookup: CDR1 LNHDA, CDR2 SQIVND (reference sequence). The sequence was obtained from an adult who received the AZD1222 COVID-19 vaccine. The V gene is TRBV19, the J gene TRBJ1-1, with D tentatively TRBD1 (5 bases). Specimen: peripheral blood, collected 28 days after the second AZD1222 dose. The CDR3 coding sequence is TGTGCCAGTAGTGGGACGACCTGGAACACTGAAGCTTTCTTT. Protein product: CASSGTTWNTEAFF. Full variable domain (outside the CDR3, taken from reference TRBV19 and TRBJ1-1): DGGITQSPKYLFRKEGQNVTLSCEQNLNHDAMYWYRQDPGQGLRLIYYSQIVNDFQKGDIAEGYSVSREKKESFPLTVTSAQKNPTAFYLCASSGTTWNTEAFFGQGTRLTVV.